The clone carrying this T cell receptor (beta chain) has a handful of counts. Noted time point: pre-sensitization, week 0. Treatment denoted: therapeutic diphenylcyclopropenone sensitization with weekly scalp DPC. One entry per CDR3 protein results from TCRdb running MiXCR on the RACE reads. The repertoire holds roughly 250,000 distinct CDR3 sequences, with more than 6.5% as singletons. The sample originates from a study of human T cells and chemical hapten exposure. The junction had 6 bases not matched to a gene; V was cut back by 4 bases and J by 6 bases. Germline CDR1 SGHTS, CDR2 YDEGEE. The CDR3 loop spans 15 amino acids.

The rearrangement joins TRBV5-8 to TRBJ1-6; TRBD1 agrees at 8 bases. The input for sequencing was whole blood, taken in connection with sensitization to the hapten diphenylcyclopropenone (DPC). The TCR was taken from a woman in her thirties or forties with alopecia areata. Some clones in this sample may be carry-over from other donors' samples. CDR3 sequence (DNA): TGTGCCAGCAGCGAACCGACAGGGGTTAATTCACCCCTCCACTTT. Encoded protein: CASSEPTGVNSPLHF.